This TCR beta chain derives from a study of T cells in Graves' hyperthyroidism and ophthalmopathy. From RNA transcripts, TCR beta CDR3 regions were amplified. An initial round of RT-PCR targeting the TCR CDR3 relied on the HTBI primer set. One entry per CDR3 protein results from TCRdb running MiXCR on the multiplex PCR reads. Of about 610,000 distinct CDR3 sequences detected, 14% to 15% appear once; the ten largest clones hold about 4%. The receptor's source is a woman aged 35 to 49 with Graves' ophthalmopathy. Specimen: blood.

The CDR3 region is CATSDLAATDTQYF. CDR3 nucleotide sequence: TGTGCCACCAGCGACCTGGCGGCCACAGATACGCAGTATTTT. The V gene is TRBV15, the J gene TRBJ2-3, with unresolved D. V was shortened by 5 bases and J by 2 bases, with 11 bases between the two germline ends. The CDR3 runs to 14 residues. The V gene's germline CDR1 is LNHNV and CDR2 YYDKDF (reference sequence).